This TCR beta chain is drawn from a study of CD8 T cells in ankylosing spondylitis. By quantitative 5'-RACE with molecular barcodes, the TCR beta libraries were made. One entry per CDR3 protein results from TCRdb running MiXCR on the 5' RACE reads. The sample carries about 140,000 distinct CDR3 sequences, roughly a third recorded once. Germline V CDR1 and CDR2: MDHEN, SYDVKM. The V end was cut by 8 bases, the J end by 1 base, with 10 bases between. The CDR3 runs to 13 residues. V gene TRBV28 combines with J gene TRBJ2-3; D remains unclear. This sequence originates from a male donor with ankylosing spondylitis. Material: synovial fluid, either unsorted or a sorted T cell fraction (not recorded which). The CDR3 loop reads CASREGGTDTQYF. The CDR3 nucleotides read TGTGCCAGCCGCGAAGGCGGCACAGATACGCAGTATTTT.